This TCR beta chain originates from a study of shared clonotypes between healthy human individuals. Study-wide results and caveats: Several donors held about 5% of naive CD4 clonotypes in common.

Note on this clone: What it binds is unknown. Other DNA sequences in the same sample also yield this CDR3.

Caucasian adults residing in Nashville, Tennessee made up all the donors. The split of CD4+ cells yielded CD45RA+ naive and CD45RA-negative memory subsets. Each subset's genomic DNA was split evenly across several immunoSEQ plates. The data were produced by immunoSEQ multiplex PCR, yet TCRdb's version contains in-frame clones alone and is incomplete. The sample carries 980,000 or so clones, approximately 80% recorded once. Sequenced sample: memory CD4+ T cells sorted from blood. Subset described: CD45RA-negative fraction. The receptor was isolated from a man between 18 and 29 years old in good health.

This CDR3 reads CAWSVRGEQYF. Here the CDR3 DNA reads TGTGCCTGGAGTGTTCGGGGCGAGCAGTACTTC. The chain combines TRBV30 with TRBJ2-7; possibly TRBD2 for D (5 bases). V was trimmed by 0 bases and J by 6 bases, leaving 6 bases between them. Germline V gene lookup returns CDR1 GTSNPN and CDR2 SVGIG (reference sequence). The CDR3 is made up of 11 amino acids.